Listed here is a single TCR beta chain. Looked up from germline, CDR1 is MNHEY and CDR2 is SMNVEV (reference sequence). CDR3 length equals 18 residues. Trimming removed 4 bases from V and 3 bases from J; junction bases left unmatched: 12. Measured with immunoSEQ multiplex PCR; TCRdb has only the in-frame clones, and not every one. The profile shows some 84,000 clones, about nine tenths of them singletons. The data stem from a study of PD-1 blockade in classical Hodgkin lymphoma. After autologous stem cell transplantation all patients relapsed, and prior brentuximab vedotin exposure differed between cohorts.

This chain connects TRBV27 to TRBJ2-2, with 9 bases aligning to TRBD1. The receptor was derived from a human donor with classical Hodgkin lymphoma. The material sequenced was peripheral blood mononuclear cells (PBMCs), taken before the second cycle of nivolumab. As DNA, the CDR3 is TGTGCCAGCAGTTATACACAGGGGGCGAAGGGGTACACCGGGGAGCTGTTTTTT. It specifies CASSYTQGAKGYTGELFF.